This TCR beta chain was recovered during a study of regulatory T cells in long-lasting Graves disease (dated by TCRdb to about 2021). For the wider study: Antithyroid drugs had been taken for less than 3 months by newly diagnosed Graves' disease patients. Patients with persistent Graves' disease were compared with patients with newly diagnosed Graves' disease using TCR sequencing and RNA sequencing of peripheral blood. TCR sequencing covered about 13 persistent and approximately 20 newly diagnosed Graves' disease patients, some 35 samples in total. The study was conducted in China and was registered as a clinical trial. Study-wide conclusions, independent of this receptor: Persistent disease showed preferential use of TRBV28, TRBJ1-2 and TRBJ2-5, whereas newly diagnosed disease favored TRBV20-1 and TRBJ2-1. Sequencing and analysis were restricted to the TCR beta chain. The small sample size was acknowledged by the authors as a limitation that may reduce accuracy. Compared with newly diagnosed patients, patients with persistent Graves' disease had lower TCR Shannon entropy and fewer highly expanded clones, which suggests clonal expansion. Patients with persistent disease shared more public clonotypes (around 2,500) than newly diagnosed patients did (around 930). Peripheral blood alone was examined, since thyroid tissue, which constituted the primary lesion, could not be accessed.

The library was generated by multiplex PCR. For sequencing, an Illumina HiSeq 4000 was employed. iRepertoire HTBI primers and Arm-PCR amplification of CDR3 regions were used to construct TCR beta libraries. Before sequencing, the PCR products underwent gel purification. The paper's data handling went like this. A total of around 59 TRBV and 14 TRBJ segments were identified across samples and were used for gene usage analysis of CDR3 amino acid clonotypes. Filtered high-quality paired reads were merged into contigs using COPE and FqMerger. BLAST was used to align contigs to IMGT TRBV, TRBD and TRBJ reference genes, with CDR3 defined following IMGT. Clonotypes above 0.1% frequency were classified as highly expanded clones. Shannon entropy was used to measure repertoire diversity, and the Gini coefficient was used to measure V-J evenness. A clonotype was considered public if more than one individual shared it. Using fastp trimming at Q25 and MiXCR clonotype assembly, TCRdb reanalyzed the public sequencing data and kept in-frame beta chains. Rows with a matching CDR3 protein are joined into one entry that keeps the most common DNA and genes. It is TCRdb's table, rather than the study itself, that gives the V and J calls and clone size. This sample comprises about 540,000 distinct CDR3 sequences, 13% of them detected only once. The ten largest clones take up 10% of the sample.

Looking up the germline V gene yields CDR1 MNHNS and CDR2 SASEGT. The CDR3 measures 14 amino acids from cysteine to phenylalanine. The CDR3 DNA has 42 bases and is translated from base 1. V is pruned by 5 bases and J by 7 bases, leaving 8 bases of the junction without a gene match. The time point label corresponds to: newly diagnosed GD, antithyroid drugs for less than 3 months. For both TCR sequencing and RNA sequencing, RNA was extracted from PBMCs in TRIzol. The diagnosis of Graves' disease followed American Thyroid Association guidelines. Patients were recruited from an endocrinology department in Xi'an, China. Each patient gave roughly 8.4 milliliters of peripheral blood, collected in an EDTA anticoagulant tube. Ficoll Paque Plus density gradient separation was used to isolate PBMCs, and no further T cell sorting was done. An Agilent 2100 Bioanalyzer and agarose gel were used to assess RNA quality, and a NanoDrop 2000 was used to measure RNA concentration.

Worth noting for this clonotype: There is no known antigen for this receptor. No clone much larger than this one lies a single base away; base qualities are absent.

These data were also reused for a study on T cells in Graves' hyperthyroidism and ophthalmopathy. In that second paper, the authors write: Stable Graves' hyperthyroidism was defined as no progression to ophthalmopathy during 18 months of follow-up. Hyperthyroidism patients were newly diagnosed, with disease duration under 2 months, and aged 18 to 65 years. The study excluded patients with uncontrolled infections, other autoimmune diseases, pregnancy or lactation. Clinical symptoms, serum thyroxine and TRAb, thyroid ultrasound, and orbital computed tomography formed the basis for the diagnoses. The first round of RT-PCR for the TCR CDR3 was performed with the HTBI primer set and the Qiagen OneStep RT-PCR kit. Blood samples also contained most of the expanded thyroid clonotypes (frequency above 0.001), which suggests that blood repertoires may reflect thyroid immune responses. A model built on a 13 V-J signature distinguished ophthalmopathy from stable hyperthyroidism, reaching about 89% sensitivity and around 81% specificity in cross-validation and 80%/75% in testing. In validation, the model predicted progression to ophthalmopathy a median of roughly 6.2 months before onset, with roughly 71% sensitivity and 72.22% specificity. A discovery cohort of about 100 patients, about 40 with Graves' ophthalmopathy and about 58 with stable Graves' hyperthyroidism, was used to find distinguishing TCR V-J signatures. Whether ophthalmopathy could be predicted prospectively was tested in an independent validation cohort made up of 18 to 20 hyperthyroidism patients plus 17 patients who later progressed to ophthalmopathy. The 100 discovery patients were randomly split 7:3 into training and test sets. Thyroid tissue and blood T-cell repertoires from six Graves' hyperthyroidism patients were also compared in the study. Following sampling, methimazole starting at 30 mg daily was given to hyperthyroidism patients, and high-dose intravenous methylprednisolone was given to ophthalmopathy patients. Libraries were constructed in a second round of multiplex PCR, after which size selection and purification were performed. Paired-end sequencing of the libraries was performed with 100 bp reads on an Illumina HiSeq2000. SOAPnuke was used to process the raw data, with reads discarded if the reads contained adapters or uncalled bases, had a mean Phred below 15, or lacked an exact constant-primer or identifier match. High-quality paired reads were merged with COPE v1.2.5, and unique nucleotide sequences were defined as clonotypes. MiTCR v1.1 was used to align the clonotypes against IMGT TRBV, TRBD and TRBJ reference segments. Only V-J combinations with frequency above 0.0001, covering about 99% of repertoires, were analysed. A TCS score was defined as the ratio between F50 (clonal expansion) and ExV (chaos), using BLOSUM62-based TCRdist between CDR3 peptides within each V-J. Welch's t-statistics and random forest reduced 500 to 650 V-J features to 10 to 15, which were used in a naive Bayes classifier (R e1071). No statistical method was used to set the sample size in advance, and investigators knew the group allocation. The paper reports TCR Vbeta CDR3 sequencing of about 140 peripheral blood samples: approximately 43 ophthalmopathy, under 80 hyperthyroidism and about 17 progressor patients.

The input for sequencing was peripheral blood mononuclear cells (PBMCs), taken at new diagnosis, from a patient treated with antithyroid drugs. This receptor was obtained from a man aged 25 to 45 with Graves disease. Donor details come from another sample of the same person, matched by shared clones. This receptor chain uses TRBV6-1 and TRBJ2-4; TRBD2 aligns with 7 central bases. The nucleotide sequence reads as follows: TGTGCCAGCAGTCCCGGGGAGGGTATGAACATTCAGTACTTC. This is translated as CASSPGEGMNIQYF.